What follows describes a single T cell receptor beta chain. Only a few counts were recorded for this clone. Its antigen is not yet known. Base quality data are lacking; no much larger clone is found one base away. At the junction V is shortened by 0 bases and J by 4 bases, with 17 bases in between. CDR1 and CDR2 are drawn from the germline V gene (reference sequence): MNHEY, SMNVEV. The CDR3 sequence holds 17 residues, the cysteine and phenylalanine included. Only the CDR3 DNA stays, 51 bases, in frame from base 1. This record belongs to a study of beta chain features in type 1 diabetes listed by TCRdb under 2018. Turning to the overall study: Mean age, gender distribution, total cell number and subset yield were not different between patients and healthy donors. A total of 90 million to 130 million sorted cells were examined across all samples, and a strong correlation was observed between cell number per subset and RNA yield. The study compared the TCRB repertoires of sorted circulating CD4+ T cell subsets in recently diagnosed type 1 diabetes patients with those in matched healthy donors. Regulatory and stem cell-like memory subsets were obtained from only 8 patients and about 8 healthy donors, while naive and central memory subsets were obtained from all 28 donors. General study outcomes and caveats: Because cDNA was sequenced instead of genomic DNA, activated cells with high expression could be over-represented, although the groups did not differ in activation or CD3 levels. HLA sub-analyses involved small numbers of individuals, so any influence of HLA type on TCRB rearrangement remained unresolved. PCR may preferentially amplify shorter templates, but because patient and control samples were amplified and corrected together, any resulting skew would affect both groups equally. At VDJ recombination sites, type 1 diabetes patients had fewer insertions and more deleted nucleotides, which implies abnormalities in thymic rearrangement. In all four CD4+ subsets, TCRB CDR3 length was moderately but significantly shorter in type 1 diabetes patients. Naive, central memory and regulatory TCRB repertoires appeared to be more alike among patients than among healthy donors.

The entire amount of isolated RNA was reverse transcribed using the High Capacity cDNA Reverse Transcription Kit, so the sequenced TCRB transcripts were expressed ones. Deep immunoSEQ sequencing was applied to naive, central memory and regulatory T cell samples, giving an average of roughly 3.5 million total reads per sample. Sorted cells were lysed in RLT buffer, and RNA was extracted using DNase-treated RNeasy Micro or Mini kits according to cell number. Each cell subset was processed on its own to prevent cross-contamination, while patient and healthy donor samples were processed together. The immunoSEQ multiplex PCR was used to amplify TCRB sequences from cDNA, yielding 87-bp fragments that span the CDR3 region. Sequencing of the amplicons was done on the Illumina HiSeq platform. Per the original workflow: PCR bias was corrected computationally using synthetic template baselines, and reads within Hamming distance 2 were collapsed, with unmergeable singletons discarded. Reads were aligned against IMGT so that V, D and J genes, CDR3 length and insertions or deletions at six rearrangement sites could be assigned. Clonotype counts were normalized to sorted cell number within each subset before computing true diversity and Gini coefficients with the tcR R package. The overlap coefficient, calculated on TCRB nucleotide sequences, was used to quantify repertoire sharing. Entries here come from immuneACCESS through TCRdb and include only in-frame sequences with V and J called. Some clones fail to appear in such tables; in the studies checked, an unresolved V gene covers under half of the shortfall, and the cause of the remainder is unknown. From that table come the V and J calls and clone size; the DNA was used to work out D and trimming. A total of a few hundred thousand clones appear in this sample, approximately 15% of them only once. The ten largest clones add up to approximately 7% of the sample.

Each donor gave one peripheral blood draw, averaging about 100 mL, which was collected into heparinised tubes. Naive, central memory, regulatory and stem cell-like memory CD4+ T cells were sorted on a BD FACSAria II using a panel including CD45RO, CCR7, CD25, CD127, CD95 and CD27. Purity was above 95% for every sorted population. Right away, PBMCs were isolated by Lymphoprep density gradient centrifugation and were stained directly, with no culture step. So that batch effects would be minimized, each experiment stained and sorted samples in pairs, pairing one healthy donor with one patient. The specimen was central memory CD4+ T cells from blood. The chain was built from TRBV27 and TRBJ2-3; a confident D gene designation cannot be given. The clonotype was recovered from a man between 25 and 39 years old in good health. The CDR3 region: CASSLSWLVRAPDTQYF. The DNA reads TGTGCCAGCAGTTTATCTTGGCTAGTTCGGGCCCCAGATACGCAGTATTTT.